This entry describes one T cell receptor (beta chain). Its cognate antigen is unknown. J was trimmed by 6 bases and V by 4 bases; bases with no gene match: 9. Germline V lookup: CDR1 SGHRS, CDR2 YFSETQ. The CDR3 runs 14 residues. This specimen comes from a study of cytomegalovirus exposure and HLA in healthy donors. As for the study in general: The same platform was used for the approximately 120 validation repertoires as for the 666 first-cohort repertoires, as reported in a later analysis.

General study points: As was reported, the classifier diagnosed cytomegalovirus status with high specificity and sensitivity. Under in vitro conditions, a few CMV-associated chains were confirmed as specific for CMV antigens.

Clones were read by immunoSEQ multiplex PCR, and TCRdb kept only the in-frame ones, dropping some. The table records 150,000 to 250,000 clones, about 79% of them present only once. V gene TRBV5-1 combines with J gene TRBJ1-1, with TRBD1 identical over 7 bases. The sequencing input was PBMCs. This clonotype originated in a woman aged 25-40 years in good health and CMV-seropositive. This CDR3 is CASSAADRVAEAFF. The CDR3 DNA is TGCGCCAGCAGCGCTGCCGACAGGGTGGCTGAAGCTTTCTTT. Using reference TRBV5-1 and TRBJ1-1 for the parts outside the CDR3, the full variable domain is KAGVTQTPRYLIKTRGQQVTLSCSPISGHRSVSWYQQTPGQGLQFLFEYFSETQRNKGNFPGRFSGRQFSNSRSEMNVSTLELGDSALYLCASSAADRVAEAFFGQGTRLTVV.